This paragraph reports one T cell receptor beta chain. Germline V lookup: CDR1 SGHTA, CDR2 FQGNSA. The CDR3 has 13 residues. Trimming removed 3 bases from V and 5 bases from J, with 10 bases in between. Preparation of the TCRbeta library involved a method that used unique molecular identifiers. One entry per CDR3 protein, called by TCRdb with MiXCR from the PCR reads. The sample gives around 380,000 distinct CDR3 sequences, roughly 11% of which show up once; roughly 6% is in the top ten. These data are taken from a study of T-cell reconstitution after alpha-beta-depleted transplantation in children. The specimen comprised PBMCs from the stem cell graft donor, sampled from the stem cell graft. The V gene is TRBV7-2, the J gene TRBJ2-5; D is possibly TRBD1 (5 bases). This clonotype originated in a human donor who donated a stem cell graft to a child with acute myeloid leukemia. CDR3 region: CASSFRAIETQYF. CDR3 bases: TGTGCCAGCAGCTTCAGGGCGATCGAGACCCAGTACTTC.